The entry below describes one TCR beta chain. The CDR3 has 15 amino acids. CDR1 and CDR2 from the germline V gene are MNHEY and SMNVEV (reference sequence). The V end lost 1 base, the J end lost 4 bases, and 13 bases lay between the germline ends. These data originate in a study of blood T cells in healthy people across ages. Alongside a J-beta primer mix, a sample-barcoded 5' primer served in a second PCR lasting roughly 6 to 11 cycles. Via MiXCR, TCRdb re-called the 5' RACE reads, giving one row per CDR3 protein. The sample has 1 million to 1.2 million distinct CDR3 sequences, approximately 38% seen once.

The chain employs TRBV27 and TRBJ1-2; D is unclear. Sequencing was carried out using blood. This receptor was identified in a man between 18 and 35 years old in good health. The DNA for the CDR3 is TGTGCCAGCAGTTTATTTGGCAGATCCCCCTATGGCTACACCTTC. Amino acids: CASSLFGRSPYGYTF.